The source of this T cell receptor (beta chain) is a study of CD8+CD57+ T cells in acquired aplastic anemia listed by TCRdb under 2018. For the wider study: CD8+CD57+ expansion was defined as a frequency above the mean frequency observed in healthy subjects. The full study reports these points: Around 27 CD8+ CDR3 sequences were found to be shared between patients and controls, but these sequences appeared to be highly expressed in patients and within the immunodominant clones of the patients. Patients and healthy controls showed no significant difference in CD8+ Simpson's diversity (P=0.060). In patients, decreased diversity was observed in CD8+CD57+ cells compared with total CD4+ and CD8+ cell pools.

Flow cytometry had shown CD8+CD57+ cell expansion in the patients selected for sequencing. CD8+CD57+ effector memory cells were additionally sequenced from 2 of the 12 patients in whom enough cells were available. Severe acquired aplastic anemia was diagnosed in all patients according to International Study of Aplastic Anemia and Agranulocytosis and Camitta criteria. No patient had received any therapy when blood was sampled. CD8+CD57+ cells were bead-enriched, yielding a mean of 1.6 ug of DNA. TCR repertoires of sorted CD4+ and CD8+ blood T cells from severe aplastic anemia patients and healthy subjects were deep-sequenced in the study. In the USA, patient enrollment took place under clinicaltrials.gov protocols 00001620, 01623167, 00001397, 00071045, 00081523 and 00961064. Ficoll-Paque density gradient centrifugation was used to isolate peripheral blood mononuclear cells. Genomic DNA served as template for TCR beta VDJ combination and CDR3 sequence profiling. An Illumina HiSeq 2000 was the platform used for TCR repertoire sequencing. Processing in the source paper ran as follows. TRBV/TRBJ rearrangement plots, CDR3 size and DJ length profiles, and Simpson's diversity index were used to assess repertoires. The immunodominant clone was defined as the most abundant DNA sequence in deep sequencing data. CDR3 amino acid sequences were checked for sharing across subjects and were also compared against the VDJdb database and published repertoires. TCRdb trimmed the raw reads at Q25, called clones with MiXCR and kept productive beta chains. Each record represents a unique CDR3 protein, reported with the most common genes and DNA among its rows. TCRdb's processing, not the study's, gives the V and J calls here. This sample is represented by over 15,000 distinct CDR3 sequences; under 40% of them were singletons. The ten largest clones add up to approximately 83% of the sample.

This clonotype was seen a handful of times. What antigen it recognizes has not been identified. No base-level quality is on record; no much larger clone is a single base apart. Sequencing was carried out using CD8+CD57+ T cells sorted from PBMCs. Reading the label with the study, this specimen's cell subset or site is: bead-enriched CD8+CD57+ effector memory T cells from SAA patients. The receptor comes from a human donor with aplastic anemia.

The sequenced DNA: TGCGCCAGCAGCCAACCGAAGGGGACCCAGCAGTACTTC. Its coded protein is CASSQPKGTQQYF. This chain joins TRBV4-1 to TRBJ2-7; the D call is tentative, TRBD1 or TRBD2, as each matches 5 bases. Inclusive of the bounding cysteine and phenylalanine, the CDR3 is 13 residues long. Left in the record is the CDR3 DNA by itself, 39 bases read in frame from the first base. Cut back by 2 bases and 8 bases, the V and J ends lie 13 bases apart. Sequences MGHRA (CDR1) and YSYEKL (CDR2) are obtained from the germline V gene.